This TCR beta chain was sequenced during a study of OX40 agonist ivuxolimab in advanced cancers. The overall study: Cohort: 80% to 90% men, mean age approximately 66, aged about 23 to 79.

Study outcomes and limitations: The study found that CD8+ T cells averaged more expanded clones than CD4+.

About this clone itself: Its antigen remains unidentified.

TCRdb's table, derived via immunoSEQ multiplex PCR, lists solely in-frame clones and lacks some. The top ten hold 20% to 30% of the sample, which has 15,000 to 20,000 clones, approximately 80% seen once. The V gene end was trimmed by 8 bases and the J gene end by 3 bases; junction bases not matched to a gene: 13. Germline V gene sequence: CDR1 SNHLY, CDR2 FYNNEI. The CDR3 totals 16 residues. The source is an adult with an advanced solid tumor such as melanoma, head and neck, liver or kidney cancer. Sample: CD4+ or CD8+ T cells sorted from blood, taken in a trial of the OX40 agonist ivuxolimab. The chain has TRBV2 and TRBJ1-5, with TRBD1 identical over 7 bases. The CDR3 region has the DNA TGTGCCAGCGGGGGGACAGTGCAGTATGACAATCAGCCCCAGCATTTT. Its translation: CASGGTVQYDNQPQHF. The full variable domain, completed using reference TRBV2 and TRBJ1-5, is EPEVTQTPSHQVTQMGQEVILRCVPISNHLYFYWYRQILGQKVEFLVSFYNNEISEKSEIFDDQFSVERPDGSNFTLKIRSTKLEDSAMYFCASGGTVQYDNQPQHFGDGTRLSIL.